The rows below give T cell receptor beta chains drawn from one sample of a study of cytomegalovirus exposure and HLA in healthy donors. The method was immunoSEQ multiplex PCR; TCRdb's version includes in-frame clones alone and lacks a portion of them. The table shows about 170,000 clones, with roughly 60% occurring only once. Sequenced sample: PBMCs. Receptor source: a man aged 40-50 years in good health and CMV-seronegative. The CDR3 runs from the conserved cysteine through the conserved F or W. The D gene is left open where the match is weak. The size entry is marked missing in some rows and otherwise reads once, few, many or a size class.

d_call j_call v_call clone_size cdr3_aa cdr3_nt
TRBD2 TRBJ2-3 TRBV27 NA CASQREGRRTDTQYF TGTGCCAGCCAGCGGGAGGGCCGACGAACAGATACGCAGTATTTT
NA TRBJ2-5 TRBV5-1 few CASSRQLQETQYF TGCGCCAGCAGCCGACAGCTCCAAGAGACCCAGTACTTC
NA TRBJ2-7 TRBV30 few CAWKGGSYEQYF TGTGCCTGGAAAGGCGGATCCTACGAGCAGTACTTC
TRBD2 TRBJ2-3 TRBV11-2 NA CASSLSRPSGGARDTQYF TGTGCCAGCAGCTTAAGTCGCCCTAGCGGGGGGGCCAGAGATACGCAGTATTTT
NA TRBJ2-1 TRBV19 NA CASSTLLAGNEQFF TGTGCCAGTAGTACTTTACTAGCTGGCAATGAGCAGTTCTTC
NA TRBJ2-2 TRBV4-3 NA CASSQGGIRVGELFF TGCGCCAGCAGCCAAGGCGGGATTAGGGTCGGGGAGCTGTTTTTT
NA TRBJ2-4 TRBV2 NA CASSDKGDIQYF TGTGCCAGCAGTGACAAGGGGGACATTCAGTACTTC
TRBD1 TRBJ1-2 TRBV2 few CASRDREGYGYTF TGTGCCAGCCGGGACAGGGAGGGCTATGGCTACACCTTC
NA TRBJ2-7 TRBV21-1 NA CATPGTHEQYF TGTGCCACCCCAGGGACTCACGAGCAGTACTTC
TRBD1 TRBJ2-2 TRBV5-1 NA CASSLDRGNTGELFF TGCGCCAGCAGCTTGGACAGGGGGAACACCGGGGAGCTGTTTTTT
NA TRBJ1-4 TRBV7-9 NA CSSSLRGPAEKLFF TGTTCCAGCAGCTTACGAGGGCCAGCGGAAAAACTGTTTTTT
TRBD1 TRBJ1-2 TRBV7-9 NA CASSVDRVDGYTF TGTGCCAGCAGCGTAGACAGGGTCGACGGCTACACCTTC
TRBD2 TRBJ2-3 TRBV7-2 NA CASSVNYRDYGTDTQYF TGTGCCAGCAGCGTCAACTACCGGGACTATGGTACAGATACGCAGTATTTT
TRBD1 TRBJ1-2 TRBV19 NA CASSIEQGVYGYTF TGTGCCAGTAGTATTGAGCAGGGGGTCTATGGCTACACCTTC
NA TRBJ2-3 TRBV9 NA CASSATDTQYF TGTGCCAGCAGCGCTACAGATACGCAGTATTTT
NA TRBJ1-1 TRBV5-6 NA CASSPLDSAYTEAFF TGTGCCAGCAGCCCCTTAGACAGCGCGTACACTGAAGCTTTCTTT
NA TRBJ2-7 TRBV15 NA CATSSYPSPSGGYEQYF TGTGCCACCAGCAGCTACCCCAGCCCCTCGGGTGGCTACGAGCAGTACTTC
TRBD2 TRBJ2-7 TRBV7-2 NA CASSQRLAGGYEQYF TGTGCCAGCAGCCAAAGACTAGCGGGGGGCTACGAGCAGTACTTC
TRBD1 TRBJ2-5 TRBV6-1 NA CASNRGGETQYF TGTGCCAGCAACAGGGGCGGGGAGACCCAGTACTTC
TRBD2 TRBJ2-1 TRBV29-1 NA CSARGGARNEQFF TGCAGCGCCCGGGGGGGGGCTCGAAATGAGCAGTTCTTC
NA TRBJ2-5 TRBV4-1 NA CASSQVGGKETQYF TGCGCCAGCAGCCAAGTGGGGGGAAAAGAGACCCAGTACTTC
TRBD2 TRBJ2-1 TRBV6-6 few CASSKGLALYNEQFF TGTGCCAGCAGTAAAGGACTAGCGCTGTACAATGAGCAGTTCTTC
NA TRBJ1-1 TRBV30 NA CAWIGGYTEAFF TGTGCCTGGATTGGGGGGTACACTGAAGCTTTCTTT
NA TRBJ2-7 TRBV5-5 NA CASSLRLLVYEQYF TGTGCCAGCAGCCTCAGACTTTTAGTTTACGAGCAGTACTTC
TRBD1 TRBJ2-3 TRBV6-5 NA CASSYSTGASTDTQYF TGTGCCAGCAGTTACTCGACAGGGGCTAGCACAGATACGCAGTATTTT
NA TRBJ1-3 TRBV5-1 NA CASSLAGPGNTIYF TGCGCCAGCAGCTTAGCAGGGCCTGGAAACACCATATATTTT
NA TRBJ1-5 TRBV6-5 few CATTGVSQPQHF TGTGCCACTACGGGAGTCAGTCAGCCCCAGCATTTT
NA TRBJ1-2 TRBV6-1 NA CASSEAGGYGYTF TGTGCCAGCAGTGAGGCGGGCGGGTACGGCTACACCTTC
NA TRBJ2-7 TRBV2 NA CASSEGAGNYEQYF TGTGCCAGCAGTGAAGGTGCGGGTAACTACGAGCAGTACTTC
TRBD2 TRBJ2-2 TRBV27 NA CASSSASGLAGVSGELFF TGTGCCAGCAGTTCAGCCTCTGGACTAGCGGGAGTCTCCGGGGAGCTGTTTTTT
NA TRBJ2-3 TRBV5-6 once CASSLGGTDTQYF TGTGCCAGCAGCTTAGGGGGCACAGATACGCAGTATTTT
NA TRBJ1-2 TRBV14 NA CASSQEPPQNYGYTF TGTGCCAGCAGCCAAGAACCCCCCCAGAACTATGGCTACACCTTC
TRBD2 TRBJ2-2 TRBV10-3 NA CAISASSGSGELFF TGTGCCATCAGTGCTTCTAGCGGGAGCGGGGAGCTGTTTTTT
NA TRBJ2-5 TRBV14 NA CASSQDLGGWETQYF TGTGCCAGCAGCCAAGATCTTGGCGGCTGGGAGACCCAGTACTTC
NA TRBJ1-3 TRBV6-1 NA CASSEGRTSGNTIYF TGTGCCAGCAGTGAAGGGAGAACGTCTGGAAACACCATATATTTT
NA TRBJ1-4 TRBV5-1 NA CASSLEGRTNEKLFF TGCGCCAGCAGCTTGGAGGGGAGGACTAATGAAAAACTGTTTTTT
TRBD1 TRBJ1-1 TRBV4-2 NA CASSLGGTGYRPMNTEAFF TGTGCCAGCAGCTTAGGTGGGACAGGGTATAGGCCTATGAACACTGAAGCTTTCTTT
NA TRBJ2-5 TRBV10-3 NA CVISESTRDLETQYF TGTGTCATCAGTGAGTCGACGAGGGATTTAGAGACCCAGTACTTC
TRBD1 TRBJ1-3 TRBV7-2 NA CASSLGQGGGNTIYF TGTGCCAGCAGCTTGGGACAGGGTGGAGGAAACACCATATATTTT
TRBD1 TRBJ2-5 TRBV7-7 NA CASSSGTGSQETQYF TGTGCCAGCAGTTCCGGGACAGGGTCCCAAGAGACCCAGTACTTC
TRBD1 TRBJ1-5 TRBV5-5 NA CASSLALTGEQPQHF TGTGCCAGCAGCTTGGCACTCACAGGGGAACAGCCCCAGCATTTT
TRBD2 TRBJ2-5 TRBV4-1 NA CASSQDPSGRGRETQYF TGCGCCAGCAGCCAAGATCCGAGCGGGAGGGGAAGGGAGACCCAGTACTTC
NA TRBJ2-2 TRBV7-3 NA CASSQVRGGAGELFF TGTGCCAGCAGCCAAGTTAGGGGTGGGGCCGGGGAGCTGTTTTTT
NA TRBJ2-2 TRBV2 NA CASSETRTGELFF TGTGCCAGCAGTGAAACCCGGACCGGGGAGCTGTTTTTT
NA TRBJ2-1 TRBV7-9 NA CASSLSVSGYNEQFF TGTGCCAGCAGCTTGAGCGTGAGCGGATACAATGAGCAGTTCTTC
NA TRBJ2-1 TRBV4-2 NA CASSQVVYNEQFF TGTGCCAGCAGCCAAGTAGTCTACAATGAGCAGTTCTTC
NA TRBJ2-5 TRBV9 NA CASSSRRTDNQETQYF TGTGCCAGCAGCTCCCGTAGGACAGACAACCAAGAGACCCAGTACTTC
NA TRBJ2-3 TRBV5-1 NA CASSLAVGGQADTQYF TGCGCCAGCAGCTTGGCAGTGGGGGGGCAAGCAGATACGCAGTATTTT
TRBD1 TRBJ2-7 TRBV5-5 NA CASSPLRDRGDYEQYF TGTGCCAGCAGCCCTTTACGGGACAGGGGTGACTACGAGCAGTACTTC
NA TRBJ1-6 TRBV6-1 NA CASSGGTTPRIPLHF TGTGCCAGCAGTGGGGGGACTACCCCCAGGATCCCCCTCCACTTT
TRBD1 TRBJ2-7 TRBV15 once CATSRDRTGAYEQYF TGTGCCACCAGCAGAGATAGGACAGGGGCCTACGAGCAGTACTTC
NA TRBJ2-7 TRBV4-1 few CASKYQLTGSYEQYF TGCGCCAGCAAGTATCAGCTGACGGGATCCTACGAGCAGTACTTC
TRBD1 TRBJ1-3 TRBV2 NA CASSESRTGAPSGNTIYF TGTGCCAGCAGTGAATCGCGGACAGGGGCCCCCTCTGGAAACACCATATATTTT
NA TRBJ1-1 TRBV6-6 NA CASTKDLGEAFF TGTGCCAGCACGAAGGACTTGGGAGAAGCTTTCTTT